This T cell receptor beta chain was sequenced in a study of response to subunit inactivated influenza vaccine. Findings and limits, study-wide: Each seasonal flu vaccination may recruit only limited new T cells, authors suggested.

CDR1 and CDR2 (germline): SGDLS, YYNGEE. V dropped 2 bases and J dropped 0; count of bases not matched to a gene: 5. The CDR3 contains 17 residues. This clonotype was recorded many times. Antigen specificity is unknown. TCRdb fed the RT-PCR reads into MiXCR, producing one record per CDR3 protein. The sample lists hundreds of thousands of distinct CDR3 sequences, over 9% occurring once. J is TRBJ2-7 and V is TRBV9; 13 nucleotides line up with TRBD2. This TCR derives from a man aged 45-60 years who received an inactivated influenza vaccine. This sample comprised non-naive T cells sorted from PBMCs, obtained 14 to 15 days before vaccination. CDR3 bases: TGTGCCAGCAGCGTTGGACTAGCGGGAGACCACTCCTACGAGCAGTACTTC. It is translated as CASSVGLAGDHSYEQYF.